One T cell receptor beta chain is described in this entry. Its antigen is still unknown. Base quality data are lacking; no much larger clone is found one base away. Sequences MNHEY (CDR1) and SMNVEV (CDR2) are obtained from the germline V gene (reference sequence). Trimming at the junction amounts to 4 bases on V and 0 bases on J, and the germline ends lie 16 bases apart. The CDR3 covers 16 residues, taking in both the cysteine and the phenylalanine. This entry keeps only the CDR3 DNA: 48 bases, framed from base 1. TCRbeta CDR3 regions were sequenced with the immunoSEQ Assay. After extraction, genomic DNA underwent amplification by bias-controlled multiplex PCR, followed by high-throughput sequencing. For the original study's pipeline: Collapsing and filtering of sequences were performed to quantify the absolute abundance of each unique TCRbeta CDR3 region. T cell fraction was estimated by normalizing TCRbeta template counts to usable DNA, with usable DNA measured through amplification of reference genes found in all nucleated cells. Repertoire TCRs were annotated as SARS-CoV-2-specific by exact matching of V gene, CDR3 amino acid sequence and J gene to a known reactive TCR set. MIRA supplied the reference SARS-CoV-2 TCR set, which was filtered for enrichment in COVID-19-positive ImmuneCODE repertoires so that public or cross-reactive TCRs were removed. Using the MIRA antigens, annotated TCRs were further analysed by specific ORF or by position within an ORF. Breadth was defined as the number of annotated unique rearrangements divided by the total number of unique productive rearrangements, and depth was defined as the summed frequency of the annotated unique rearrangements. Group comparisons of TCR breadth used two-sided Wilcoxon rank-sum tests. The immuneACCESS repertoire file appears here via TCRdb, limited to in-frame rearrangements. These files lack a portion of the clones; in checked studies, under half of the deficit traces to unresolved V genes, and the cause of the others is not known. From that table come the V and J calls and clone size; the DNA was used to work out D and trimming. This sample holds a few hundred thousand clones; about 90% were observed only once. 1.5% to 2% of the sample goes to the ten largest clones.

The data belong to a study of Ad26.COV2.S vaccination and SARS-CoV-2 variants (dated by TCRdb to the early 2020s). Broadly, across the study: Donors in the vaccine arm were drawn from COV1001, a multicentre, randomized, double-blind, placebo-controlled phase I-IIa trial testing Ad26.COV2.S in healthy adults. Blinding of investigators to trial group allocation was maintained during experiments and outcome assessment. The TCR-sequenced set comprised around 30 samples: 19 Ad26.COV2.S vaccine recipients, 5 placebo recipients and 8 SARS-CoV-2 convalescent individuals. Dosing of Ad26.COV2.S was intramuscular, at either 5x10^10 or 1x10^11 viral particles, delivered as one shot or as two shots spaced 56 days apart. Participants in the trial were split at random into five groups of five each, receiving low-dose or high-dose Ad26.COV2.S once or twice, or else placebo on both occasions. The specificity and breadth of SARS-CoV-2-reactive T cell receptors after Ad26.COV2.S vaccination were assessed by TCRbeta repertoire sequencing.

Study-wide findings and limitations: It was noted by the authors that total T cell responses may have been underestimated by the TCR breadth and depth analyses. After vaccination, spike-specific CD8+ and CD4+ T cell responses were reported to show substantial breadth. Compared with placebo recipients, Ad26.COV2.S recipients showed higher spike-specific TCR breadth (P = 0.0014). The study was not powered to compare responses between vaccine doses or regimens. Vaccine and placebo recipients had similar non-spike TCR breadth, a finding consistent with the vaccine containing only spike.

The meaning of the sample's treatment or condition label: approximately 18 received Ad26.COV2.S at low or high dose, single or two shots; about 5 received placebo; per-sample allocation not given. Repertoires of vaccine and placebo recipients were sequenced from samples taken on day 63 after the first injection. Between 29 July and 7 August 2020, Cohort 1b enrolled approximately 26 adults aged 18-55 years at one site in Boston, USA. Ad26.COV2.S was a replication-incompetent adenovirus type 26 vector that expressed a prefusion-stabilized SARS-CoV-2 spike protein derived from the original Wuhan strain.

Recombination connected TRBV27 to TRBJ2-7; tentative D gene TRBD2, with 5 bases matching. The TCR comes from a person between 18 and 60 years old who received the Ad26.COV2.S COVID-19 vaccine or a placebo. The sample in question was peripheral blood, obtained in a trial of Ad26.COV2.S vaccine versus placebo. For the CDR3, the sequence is CASSWAYRTASYEQYF. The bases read TGTGCCAGCAGTTGGGCATATCGGACTGCCTCCTACGAGCAGTACTTC.